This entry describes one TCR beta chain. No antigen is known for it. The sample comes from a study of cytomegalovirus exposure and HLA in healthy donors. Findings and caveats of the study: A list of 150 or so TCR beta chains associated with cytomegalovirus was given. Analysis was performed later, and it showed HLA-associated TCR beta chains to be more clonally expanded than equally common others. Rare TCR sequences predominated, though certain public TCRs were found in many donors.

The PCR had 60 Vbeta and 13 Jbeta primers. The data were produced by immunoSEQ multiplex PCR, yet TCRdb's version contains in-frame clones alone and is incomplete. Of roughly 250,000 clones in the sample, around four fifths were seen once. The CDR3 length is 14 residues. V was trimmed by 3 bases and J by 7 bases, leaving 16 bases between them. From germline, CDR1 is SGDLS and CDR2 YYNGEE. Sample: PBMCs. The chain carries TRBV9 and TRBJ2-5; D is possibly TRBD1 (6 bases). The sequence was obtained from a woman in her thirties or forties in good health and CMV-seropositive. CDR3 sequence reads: CASSASDRIGTQYF. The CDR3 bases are TGTGCCAGCAGCGCAAGCGACAGGATTGGGACCCAGTACTTC.